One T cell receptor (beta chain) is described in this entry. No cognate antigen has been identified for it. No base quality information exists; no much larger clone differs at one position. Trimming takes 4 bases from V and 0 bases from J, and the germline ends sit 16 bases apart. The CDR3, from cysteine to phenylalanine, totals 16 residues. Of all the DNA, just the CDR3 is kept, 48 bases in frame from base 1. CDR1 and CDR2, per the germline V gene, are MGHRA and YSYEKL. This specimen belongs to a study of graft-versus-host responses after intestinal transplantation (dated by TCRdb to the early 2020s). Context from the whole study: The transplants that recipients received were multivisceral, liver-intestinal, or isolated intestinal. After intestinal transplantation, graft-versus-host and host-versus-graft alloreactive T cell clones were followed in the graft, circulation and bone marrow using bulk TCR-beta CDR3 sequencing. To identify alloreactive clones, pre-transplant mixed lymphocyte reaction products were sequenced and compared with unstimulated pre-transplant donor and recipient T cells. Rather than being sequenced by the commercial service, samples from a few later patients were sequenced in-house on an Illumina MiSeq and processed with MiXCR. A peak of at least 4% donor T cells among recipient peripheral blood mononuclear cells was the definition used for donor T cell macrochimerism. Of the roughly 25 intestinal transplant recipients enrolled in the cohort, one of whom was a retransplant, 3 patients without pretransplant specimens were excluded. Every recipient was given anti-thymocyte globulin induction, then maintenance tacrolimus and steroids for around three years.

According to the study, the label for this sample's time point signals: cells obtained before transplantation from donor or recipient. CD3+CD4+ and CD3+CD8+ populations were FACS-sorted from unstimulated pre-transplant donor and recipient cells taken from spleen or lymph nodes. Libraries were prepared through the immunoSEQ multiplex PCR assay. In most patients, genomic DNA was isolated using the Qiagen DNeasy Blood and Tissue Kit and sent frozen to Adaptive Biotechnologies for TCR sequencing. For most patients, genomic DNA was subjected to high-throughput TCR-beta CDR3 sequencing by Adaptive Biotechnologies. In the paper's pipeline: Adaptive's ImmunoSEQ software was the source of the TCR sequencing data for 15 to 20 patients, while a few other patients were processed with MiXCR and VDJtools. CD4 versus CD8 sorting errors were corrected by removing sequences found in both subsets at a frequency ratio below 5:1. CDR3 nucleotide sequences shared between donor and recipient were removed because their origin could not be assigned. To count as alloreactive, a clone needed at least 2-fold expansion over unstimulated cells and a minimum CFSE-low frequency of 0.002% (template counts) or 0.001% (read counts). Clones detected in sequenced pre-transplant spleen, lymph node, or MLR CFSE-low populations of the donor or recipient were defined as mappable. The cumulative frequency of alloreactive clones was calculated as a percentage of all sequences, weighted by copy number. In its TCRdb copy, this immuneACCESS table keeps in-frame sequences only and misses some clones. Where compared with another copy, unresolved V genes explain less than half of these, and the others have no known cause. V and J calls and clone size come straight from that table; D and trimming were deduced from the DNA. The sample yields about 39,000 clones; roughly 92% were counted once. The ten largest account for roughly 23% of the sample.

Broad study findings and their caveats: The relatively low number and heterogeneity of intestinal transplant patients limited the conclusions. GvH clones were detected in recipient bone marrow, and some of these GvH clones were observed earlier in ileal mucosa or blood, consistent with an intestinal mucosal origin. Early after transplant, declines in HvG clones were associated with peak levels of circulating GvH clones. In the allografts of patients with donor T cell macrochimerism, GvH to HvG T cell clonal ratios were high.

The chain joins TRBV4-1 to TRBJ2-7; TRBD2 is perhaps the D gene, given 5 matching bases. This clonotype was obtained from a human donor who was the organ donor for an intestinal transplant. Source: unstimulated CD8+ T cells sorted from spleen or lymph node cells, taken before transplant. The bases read TGCGCCAGCAGCCTCCTGACTGGCGGGCCCTCCTACGAGCAGTACTTC. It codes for CASSLLTGGPSYEQYF.